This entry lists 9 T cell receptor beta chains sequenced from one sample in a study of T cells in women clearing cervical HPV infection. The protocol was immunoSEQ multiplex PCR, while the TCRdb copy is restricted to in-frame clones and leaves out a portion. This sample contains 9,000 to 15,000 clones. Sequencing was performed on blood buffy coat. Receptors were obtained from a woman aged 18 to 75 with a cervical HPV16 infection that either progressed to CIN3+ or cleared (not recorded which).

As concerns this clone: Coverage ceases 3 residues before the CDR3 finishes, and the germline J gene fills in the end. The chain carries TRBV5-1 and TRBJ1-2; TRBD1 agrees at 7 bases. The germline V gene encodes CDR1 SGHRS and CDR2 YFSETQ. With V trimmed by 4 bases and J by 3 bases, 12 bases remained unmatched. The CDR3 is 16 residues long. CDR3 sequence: CASSKARTGKYYGYTF. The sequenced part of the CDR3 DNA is TGCGCCAGCAGCAAAGCTCGGACAGGAAAGTACTATGGC.

The DNA read from the CDR3 is TGTGCCAGCAGCCAAGAAGGCGTGAGGGGGAATGAG. It encodes CASSQEGVRGNE. The whole CDR3 sequence reads CASSQEGVRGNEQFF. This rearrangement joins TRBV4-2 to TRBJ2-1; D might be TRBD1 (6 bases). The read ends 3 residues shy of where the CDR3 ends; the end is completed using the germline J gene. Trimming removed 0 bases from V and 7 bases from J, with 13 bases in between. The germline V gene has CDR1 LGHNA and CDR2 YNFKEQ. CDR3 size: 15 residues.

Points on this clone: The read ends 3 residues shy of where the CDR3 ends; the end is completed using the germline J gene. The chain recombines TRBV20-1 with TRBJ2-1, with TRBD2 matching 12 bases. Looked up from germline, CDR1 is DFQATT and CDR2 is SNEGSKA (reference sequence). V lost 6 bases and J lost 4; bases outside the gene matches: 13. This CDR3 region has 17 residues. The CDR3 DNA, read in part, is TGCAGTGCCCTGACTAGCGGGGGCCCCGGCCAGTACAATGAG. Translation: CSALTSGGPGQYNE. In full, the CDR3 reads CSALTSGGPGQYNEQFF.

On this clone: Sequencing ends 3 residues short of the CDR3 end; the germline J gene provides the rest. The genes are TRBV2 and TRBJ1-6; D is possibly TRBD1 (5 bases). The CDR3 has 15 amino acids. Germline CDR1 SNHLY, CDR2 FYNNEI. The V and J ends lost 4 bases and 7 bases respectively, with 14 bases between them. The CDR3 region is CASSVTGLGNSPLHF. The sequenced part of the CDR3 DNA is TGTGCCAGCAGTGTTACAGGATTGGGAAATTCACCC.

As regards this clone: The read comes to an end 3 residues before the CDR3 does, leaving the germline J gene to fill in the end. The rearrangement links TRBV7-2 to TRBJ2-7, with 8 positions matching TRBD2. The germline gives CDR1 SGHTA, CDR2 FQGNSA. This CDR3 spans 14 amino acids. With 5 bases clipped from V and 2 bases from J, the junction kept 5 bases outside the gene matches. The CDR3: CASSLTSGTYEQYF. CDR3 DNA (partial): TGTGCCAGCAGCCTAACTAGCGGAACCTACGAG.

The DNA read from the CDR3 is TGTGCCAGTAGAACCCAGGGTGGCTATAATTCACCC. This codes for CASRTQGGYNSP. The complete CDR3 reads CASRTQGGYNSPLHF. The chain combines TRBV19 with TRBJ1-6; weak D call: TRBD1 (5 bases). The observed sequence ends 3 residues before the CDR3 terminus, with the missing tail filled in from the germline J gene. Deletions cut 6 bases from V and 3 bases from J, with 12 bases between. Germline CDR1 reads LNHDA; CDR2 reads SQIVND (reference sequence). The CDR3 runs to 15 residues.

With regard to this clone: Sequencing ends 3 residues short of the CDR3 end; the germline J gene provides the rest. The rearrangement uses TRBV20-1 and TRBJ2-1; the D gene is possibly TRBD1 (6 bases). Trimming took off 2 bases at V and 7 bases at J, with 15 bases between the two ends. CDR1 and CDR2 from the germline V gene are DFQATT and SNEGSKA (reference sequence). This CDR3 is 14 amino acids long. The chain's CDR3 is CSARPFTGTNEQFF. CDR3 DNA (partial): TGCAGTGCTAGACCCTTCACCGGGACAAATGAG.

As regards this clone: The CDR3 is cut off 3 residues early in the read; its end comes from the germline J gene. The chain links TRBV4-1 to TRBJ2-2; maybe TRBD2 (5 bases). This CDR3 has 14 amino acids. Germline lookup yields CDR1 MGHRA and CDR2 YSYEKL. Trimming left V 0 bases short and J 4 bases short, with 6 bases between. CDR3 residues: CASSQEAGTGELFF. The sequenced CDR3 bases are TGCGCCAGCAGCCAAGAGGCGGGCACCGGGGAG.

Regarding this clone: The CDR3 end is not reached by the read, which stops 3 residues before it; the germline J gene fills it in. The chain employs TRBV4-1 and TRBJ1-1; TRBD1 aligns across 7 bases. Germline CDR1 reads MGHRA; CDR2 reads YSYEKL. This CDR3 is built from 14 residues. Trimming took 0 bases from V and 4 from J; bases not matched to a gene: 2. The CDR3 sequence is CASSQENRGTEAFF. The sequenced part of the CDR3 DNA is TGCGCCAGCAGCCAAGAGAACAGGGGCACTGAA.